These 20 T cell receptor beta chains originate from one sample sequenced in a study of T-cell reconstitution after alpha-beta-depleted transplantation in children. TCRbeta library preparation incorporated unique molecular identifiers. TCRdb analysed the PCR reads with MiXCR anew, one entry per CDR3 protein. The sample includes hundreds of thousands of distinct CDR3 sequences, roughly 17% seen only once; the top ten take over 0.95%. The sample was PBMCs from the stem cell graft donor, taken from the stem cell graft. The receptors originated from a human donor who donated a stem cell graft to a child with acute myeloid leukemia.

This clonotype was seen only a few times. The rearrangement joins TRBV4-3 to TRBJ2-2; possible D gene TRBD1, 5 bases. The CDR3 is 16 amino acids. Germline V gives CDR1 LGHNA, CDR2 YSLEER. Between the trimmed V and J ends, which lost 4 bases and 4 bases, there was a span of 16 bases. DNA of the CDR3: TGCGCCAGCAGCCCCAGACAGCGTTCTCCCACCGGGGAGCTGTTTTTT. Translation gives CASSPRQRSPTGELFF.

This clonotype was found a few times. The rearrangement uses TRBV7-2 and TRBJ2-7; unclear D gene. CDR3 length equals 16 residues. Germline V CDR1 and CDR2: SGHTA, FQGNSA. Trimming pared 4 bases from V and 4 bases from J, leaving 20 bases between. This CDR3 reads CASSSSISLPPYEQYF. DNA for the CDR3: TGTGCCAGCAGCTCCTCAATTAGTCTTCCCCCTTACGAGCAGTACTTC.

About this clonotype itself: The junction departs from the called germline gene at one end, perhaps through a read error. The chain carries TRBV6-5 and TRBJ2-3; 7 bases fit TRBD1. This CDR3 contains 17 residues. Germline values: CDR1 MNHEY, CDR2 SVGAGI. The CDR3 here is CASSYYRTGLTTDMQYF. CDR3 nucleotide sequence: TGTGCCAGCAGTTACTATAGGACAGGTCTAACTACAGATATGCAGTATTTT.

There are a few counts of this clonotype. The chain joins TRBV7-2 to TRBJ1-1; D is undetermined. This CDR3 spans 16 amino acids. Germline V gene lookup returns CDR1 SGHTA and CDR2 FQGNSA. The germline V and J ends were trimmed by 2 bases and 0 bases, with 13 bases remaining between them. The CDR3 sequence is CASSLRGRLMNTEAFF. Written as DNA, the CDR3 is TGTGCCAGCAGCTTACGAGGACGGCTCATGAACACTGAAGCTTTCTTT.

This clonotype showed up just a few times. The chain uses TRBV20-1 and TRBJ2-1; TRBD2 aligns across 11 bases. This CDR3 has 17 amino acids. J was trimmed by 1 base and V by 2 bases; bases with no gene match: 7. CDR1 and CDR2 from the germline V gene are DFQATT and SNEGSKA (reference sequence). In DNA form, the CDR3 reads TGCAGTGCTAGACAACTAGCGGGGGACCCGTCCTACAATGAGCAGTTCTTC. Translation: CSARQLAGDPSYNEQFF.

The chain joins TRBV7-9 to TRBJ1-1; perhaps TRBD1 as D (5 bases). The CDR3 extends over 15 amino acids. Between the trimmed V and J ends, which lost 4 bases and 3 bases, there was a span of 15 bases. CDR1 is SEHNR, CDR2 FQNEAQ, per germline (reference sequence). The CDR3 reads CASSSRAGRDTEAFF. The CDR3, as DNA: TGTGCCAGCAGCTCCAGGGCAGGGAGAGACACTGAAGCTTTCTTT.

This clonotype was detected a few times. The chain employs TRBV7-9 and TRBJ1-4, with a tentative D call TRBD1 (5 bases). Trimming cost V 3 bases and J 8 bases, with 16 bases left between them. Germline assignment: CDR1 SEHNR and CDR2 FQNEAQ (reference sequence). CDR3 length: 15 amino acids. The CDR3 region has the DNA TGTGCCAGCAGCTTGGCCGCCGGGTGGGACGAAAAACTGTTTTTT. It specifies CASSLAAGWDEKLFF. The complete variable domain, with remaining parts taken from reference TRBV7-9 and TRBJ1-4, reads DTGVSQNPRHKITKRGQNVTFRCDPISEHNRLYWYRQTLGQGPEFLTYFQNEAQLEKSRLLSDRFSAERPKGSFSTLEIQRTEQGDSAMYLCASSLAAGWDEKLFFGSGTQLSVL.

A few counts support this clonotype. DNA for the CDR3: TGCGCCAGCAGCTTGGTCTCCTATAATTCACCCCTCCACTTT. Its protein is CASSLVSYNSPLHF. The chain recombines TRBV5-1 with TRBJ1-6, with D unresolved. The CDR3 is made up of 14 amino acids. V was cut by 0 bases and J by 0 bases, with 1 base left in between. Germline V lookup: CDR1 SGHRS, CDR2 YFSETQ.

The CDR3 protein is CASRPRALQADTQYF. The CDR3 DNA follows: TGCGCCAGCAGGCCGCGGGCTCTACAGGCAGATACGCAGTATTTT. The genes are TRBV4-1 and TRBJ2-3, with D tentatively TRBD1 or TRBD2 (5 bases each). The CDR3 sequence is 15 residues long. The V and J ends lost 6 bases and 4 bases respectively, with 17 bases between them. The germline V gene has CDR1 MGHRA and CDR2 YSYEKL.

This clonotype came up a few times. The chain recombines TRBV4-3 with TRBJ2-6, with D unresolved. Per the germline V gene, CDR1 is LGHNA and CDR2 is YSLEER. The CDR3 has 14 amino acids. The V and J ends lost 4 bases and 4 bases respectively, with 8 bases between them. In nucleotides, the CDR3 is TGCGCCAGCAGCCCACATCAGGGGGCCAACGTCCTGACTTTC. This gives the protein CASSPHQGANVLTF.

Concerning this clonotype: One base away lies a much larger clone, so this may be a sequencing read error. The CDR3 loop reads CSARWNRGPGTEAFF. The DNA of the CDR3 is TGCAGTGCTAGATGGAACAGGGGGCCCGGCACTGAAGCTTTCTTT. The V gene is TRBV20-1, the J gene TRBJ1-1; 9 bases fit TRBD1. Germline CDR1 is DFQATT and CDR2 is SNEGSKA (reference sequence). With V trimmed by 2 bases and J by 4 bases, 8 bases remained unmatched. CDR3 length equals 15 residues.

This clonotype was detected many times. The V gene is TRBV6-4, the J gene TRBJ2-7; D not resolved. CDR3 length equals 12 residues. Germline-derived CDR1 and CDR2 are MRHNA and SNTAGT. The V gene lost 2 bases and the J gene lost 6 bases, with 8 bases spanning the gap. CDR3 sequence reads: CASSDQVPEQYF. The DNA for the CDR3 is TGTGCCAGCAGTGACCAGGTCCCCGAGCAGTACTTC.

Note on this clonotype: A read error is possible here, since a much larger clone lies one base away. V and J are TRBV5-6 and TRBJ2-7; a possible D gene is TRBD2 (5 bases). Germline CDR1 is SGHDT and CDR2 is YYEEEE. This CDR3 is built from 15 residues. The CDR3 sequence is CASSLVGSRAYERYF. CDR3 coding DNA: TGTGCCAGCAGCTTGGTAGGGAGCCGAGCCTACGAGCGGTACTTC.

Turning to this clonotype: Compared with germline, one end of the junction differs, possibly owing to a read error. V usage is TRBV20-1 and J usage is TRBJ2-7, with D perhaps TRBD1 or TRBD2 (5 bases each). Germline V lookup: CDR1 DFQATT, CDR2 SNEGSKA (reference sequence). This CDR3 has 16 residues. The CDR3 nucleotides are TGCTGTGCTAGAGATCATCGCTTCGGGGCAATCTACGAGCAGTACTTC. Translation gives CCARDHRFGAIYEQYF.

The chain joins TRBV20-1 to TRBJ1-4; D unclear. The CDR3 covers 14 residues. CDR1 is DFQATT and CDR2 is SNEGSKA in the germline V gene (reference sequence). V lost 6 bases and J lost 5, with 16 bases in between. Here the CDR3 DNA reads TGCAGTGCGGGGATCGCCGGGCTCAATGAAAAACTGTTTTTT. It yields the protein CSAGIAGLNEKLFF.

The chain is built from TRBV7-2 and TRBJ2-1; 8 bases fit TRBD2. The V segment lost 8 bases and the J segment 3 bases; nucleotides outside the gene matches: 12. The CDR3 has 16 amino acids. The germline CDR1 and CDR2 sequences are SGHTA and FQGNSA. CDR3 DNA: TGTGCCAGCCGAACCGTAGTGAGCGGGAGCTACAATGAGCAGTTCTTC. Translating it yields CASRTVVSGSYNEQFF.

This CDR3 is CASTGKQGARQETQYF. The DNA of the CDR3 is TGTGCCAGCACCGGGAAACAGGGCGCGAGGCAAGAGACCCAGTACTTC. The genes are TRBV5-4 and TRBJ2-5; perhaps TRBD1 as D (6 bases). The CDR3 is 16 amino acids. Between the trimmed V and J ends, which lost 6 bases and 2 bases, there was a span of 20 bases. Germline V gives CDR1 SGHNT, CDR2 YYREEE (reference sequence).

This chain joins TRBV12-3 or TRBV12-4 and TRBJ1-2; D unclear. Trimming cost V 7 bases and J 0 bases, with 15 bases left between them. This CDR3 spans 15 amino acids. This CDR3 reads CASTPDGPPNYGYTF. As DNA, the CDR3 is TGTGCCAGCACCCCTGACGGACCTCCTAACTATGGCTACACCTTC.

This clonotype has ten or more counts. The chain has TRBV20-1 and TRBJ1-3; D is uncertain. The CDR3 runs 14 residues. Trimming removed 4 bases at V and 3 bases at J, with 13 bases between. Germline lookup yields CDR1 DFQATT and CDR2 SNEGSKA (reference sequence). CDR3 loop: CSATSEGYGNTIYF. The CDR3 DNA follows: TGCAGTGCTACCTCCGAAGGTTATGGAAACACCATATATTTT.

Ten or more counts support this clonotype. The V call is TRBV20-1, the J call TRBJ1-5; D is ambiguous. Trimming removed 5 bases at V and 5 bases at J, with 13 bases between. Germline V gives CDR1 DFQATT, CDR2 SNEGSKA (reference sequence). This CDR3 is 13 amino acids long. The CDR3 nucleotides read TGCAGTGCTTATCGGCTTTCATATCAGCCCCAGCATTTT. Its protein is CSAYRLSYQPQHF.